The 28 T cell receptor delta chains below all came from one sample that was sequenced in a study of gamma-delta T cells after stem cell transplantation. TCRdb re-called the RT-PCR reads through CATT. This sample yields roughly 5,400 delta-chain clones, of which 9.5% to 10% are seen a single time; about 13% belongs to the top ten. Sequences were obtained from gamma-delta T cells. The receptors originated from a human donor. It is not recorded whose cells these are; they may come from a transplant donor.

By share, this clone ranks as large. At the DNA level, this CDR3 is encoded by other sequences in the same sample as well. The chain uses TRDV2 and TRDJ3, with 13 bases matching TRDD3. The CDR3 consists of 20 residues. The V segment lost 0 bases and the J segment 1 base; nucleotides outside the gene matches: 5. The germline V gene encodes CDR1 GEAIGNYY and CDR2 EKD. This chain's CDR3 is CACDTVLGDTVSWDTRQMFF. The DNA of the CDR3 is TGTGCCTGTGACACCGTACTGGGGGATACGGTTTCCTGGGACACCCGACAGATGTTTTTC.

V gene TRDV2 combines with J gene TRDJ1; 10 nucleotides align to TRDD3. The trim removed 3 bases at V and 8 bases at J, leaving 14 bases unmatched. The CDR3 length is 16 residues. Germline CDR1 is GEAIGNYY and CDR2 is EKD. The CDR3 DNA is TGTGCCTGTGACCCAGCGAGTACTGGGGGATTTCGAAAACTCATCTTT. The encoded protein is CACDPASTGGFRKLIF.

This clone was counted between two and nine times. A single base separates this from a much larger clone, so it may be a read error. The same CDR3 arises from other DNA sequences in this sample as well. V usage is TRDV2 and J usage is TRDJ1; 7 bases agree with TRDD3. This CDR3 spans 16 amino acids. Germline CDR1 reads GEAIGNYY; CDR2 reads EKD. Trimming cost V 4 bases and J 1 base; bases outside gene matches: 11. In DNA form, the CDR3 reads TGTGCCTGTGAAGCGGTAGGTGGGGGACCCACCGATAAACTCATCTTT. Amino acids: CACEAVGGGPTDKLIF.

This chain links TRDV2 with TRDJ1; TRDD3 matches at 11 bases. This CDR3 has 18 residues. With 0 bases clipped from V and 1 base from J, the junction kept 9 bases outside the gene matches. Germline CDR1 reads GEAIGNYY; CDR2 reads EKD. In nucleotides, the CDR3 is TGTGCCTGTGACACCGGTGGGGGATACGCTGGGGCCACCGATAAACTCATCTTT. Its protein product is CACDTGGGYAGATDKLIF.

This clone is labeled medium-sized (0.01 to 0.1%). This chain connects TRDV2 to TRDJ1; D is uncertain. Germline lookup yields CDR1 GEAIGNYY and CDR2 EKD. Between the trimmed V and J ends, which lost 0 bases and 0 bases, there was a span of 10 bases. The CDR3 runs to 15 residues. The chain's CDR3 is CACDTVTAYTDKLIF. DNA of the CDR3: TGTGCCTGTGACACCGTTACCGCCTACACCGATAAACTCATCTTT.

A few counts support this clone. This DNA translates differently at residue 8 from the TCRdb protein, which is that of a much larger clone; a read error is likely, and the protein shown is the DNA's own translation. The chain links TRDV2 to TRDJ1; possibly TRDD3 for D (6 bases). The CDR3 has 16 residues. V was trimmed by 0 bases and J by 1 base, leaving 14 bases between them. CDR1 is GEAIGNYY, CDR2 EKD, per germline. The CDR3: CACDTVSELGTDKLIF. The CDR3 nucleotides are TGTGCCTGTGACACCGTTTCCGAACTGGGCACCGATAAACTCATCTTT.

The chain recombines TRDV2 with TRDJ1; 10 nucleotides align to TRDD3. The CDR3 spans 17 residues. CDR1 GEAIGNYY and CDR2 EKD come from the germline V gene. V lost 3 bases, J lost 3 bases, and 12 bases stayed unmatched. The CDR3 loop is CACDAVGGGYIADKLIF. CDR3 nucleotides: TGTGCCTGTGACGCCGTTGGTGGGGGATACATCGCCGATAAACTCATCTTT.

This clone is labeled medium-sized (0.01 to 0.1%). At the DNA level, this CDR3 is encoded by other sequences in the same sample as well. This chain connects TRDV2 to TRDJ1; 9 bases are shared with TRDD3. This CDR3 is built from 19 residues. Germline V gene sequence: CDR1 GEAIGNYY, CDR2 EKD. The V and J ends lost 0 bases and 5 bases, in that order; junction bases with no gene match: 18. The DNA of the CDR3 is TGTGCCTGTGACACCGTTTCCCCTTCTGCGGGGGATACTTCAGATAAACTCATCTTT. Protein product: CACDTVSPSAGDTSDKLIF.

The sample holds a few counts of this clone. The V gene is TRDV2, the J gene TRDJ1, with 13 nucleotides matching TRDD3. V shed 1 base, J shed 3 bases, and the junction held 10 bases outside the gene matches. Germline V gene data show CDR1 as GEAIGNYY and CDR2 as EKD. The CDR3 loop spans 18 amino acids. CDR3 residues: CACDTVLGDTQSADKLIF. CDR3 bases: TGTGCCTGTGACACGGTACTGGGGGATACGCAGTCTGCCGATAAACTCATCTTT.

A note on this clone: A far larger clone lies a single base away; this is likely a read error. Other DNA variants within this sample encode the same CDR3. The genes are TRDV2 and TRDJ1, with a weak D call TRDD3 (5 bases). CDR1 is GEAIGNYY and CDR2 is EKD in the germline V gene. CDR3 size: 14 residues. As DNA, the CDR3 is TGTGCCTGTGACCCGCTACTGGCCCGCGATAAGCTCATCTTT. Translation: CACDPLLARDKLIF.

This clone counts as medium-sized. CDR3 protein: CACDTAGLGDTAGSWDTRQMFF. The CDR3 nucleotides are TGTGCCTGTGACACCGCGGGATTGGGGGATACGGCGGGATCCTGGGACACCCGACAGATGTTTTTC. V is TRDV2 and J is TRDJ3; 11 positions match TRDD3. There are 22 residues in the CDR3. Germline CDR1 and CDR2: GEAIGNYY and EKD. Trimming at V came to 0 bases and at J to 1 base, leaving 13 bases not matched to a gene.

This clone was counted between two and nine times. The rearrangement joins TRDV2 to TRDJ1, with 8 bases matching TRDD3. V lost 0 bases to trimming and J lost 0 bases; unmatched junction nucleotides: 8. Germline lookup yields CDR1 GEAIGNYY and CDR2 EKD. There are 17 residues in the CDR3. The chain's CDR3 is CACDTVSGGPYTDKLIF. In DNA, the CDR3 is TGTGCCTGTGACACCGTCTCTGGGGGACCGTACACCGATAAACTCATCTTT.

This clone was counted between two and nine times. CDR3 amino acids: CALGELRSYAGGYSDKLIF. The CDR3 DNA sequence: TGTGCTCTTGGGGAACTACGTTCCTACGCTGGGGGATACTCCGATAAACTCATCTTT. The chain couples TRDV1 to TRDJ1; 11 bases are a match to TRDD3. The CDR3 is 19 residues long. Trimming removed 0 bases from V and 3 bases from J; junction bases left unmatched: 12. From germline, CDR1 is TSWWSYY and CDR2 QGS.

A word on this clone: This specimen includes other DNA sequences encoding the same CDR3. The chain links TRDV2 to TRDJ1, with D possibly TRDD3 on 6 matching bases. The V end was cut by 3 bases, the J end by 2 bases, with 9 bases between. Germline V gene data show CDR1 as GEAIGNYY and CDR2 as EKD. The CDR3 consists of 13 residues. CDR3 loop: CACDFLGTDKLIF. CDR3 in DNA: TGTGCCTGTGACTTCCTGGGGACCGATAAACTCATCTTT.

The V gene is TRDV2, the J gene TRDJ1, with D perhaps matching TRDD3 (5 bases). The CDR3 is made up of 16 amino acids. V lost 3 bases to trimming and J lost 0 bases, with 16 bases between them. CDR1 GEAIGNYY and CDR2 EKD come from the germline V gene. The CDR3 protein is CACDSLWGVYTDKLIF. The CDR3 DNA is TGTGCCTGTGACTCGTTGTGGGGAGTATACACCGATAAACTCATCTTT.

Of note for this clone: The TCRdb protein comes from a much larger clone and disagrees with this DNA's translation at residue 16, likely due to a read error; the protein given here is derived from the DNA. The V gene is TRDV2, the J gene TRDJ1; 11 bases line up with TRDD3. The CDR3 consists of 18 residues. Germline V gives CDR1 GEAIGNYY, CDR2 EKD. The CDR3 bases are TGTGCCTGTGACACTGTGCTGGGGGATACAAGGCAGAGCGATAAACCCATCTTT. Translating it yields CACDTVLGDTRQSDKPIF.

The rearrangement links TRDV3 to TRDJ3; 12 positions match TRDD3. This CDR3 has 16 residues. V was clipped by 5 bases and J by 5 bases; unmatched bases: 7. In germline, CDR1 is TVYSNPD, CDR2 GDNSRS (reference sequence). CDR3 residues: CAALLGDTRDTRQMFF. CDR3 coding DNA: TGTGCCGCCTTACTGGGGGATACCCGGGACACCCGACAGATGTTTTTC.

By sample share, this clone is medium-sized. The same CDR3 can be traced to other DNA sequences in this sample. The chain carries TRDV2 and TRDJ3, with a weak D call TRDD3 (6 bases). The CDR3 is 19 amino acids. The germline V and J ends were trimmed by 0 bases and 0 bases, with 14 bases remaining between them. Germline V lookup: CDR1 GEAIGNYY, CDR2 EKD. CDR3 region: CACDTADTPRSWDTRQMFF. In nucleotides, the CDR3 is TGTGCCTGTGACACCGCGGATACCCCGCGCTCCTGGGACACCCGACAGATGTTTTTC.

Comment on this clone: A much larger clonotype is one base distant, so this may be a read error. Other DNA variants within this sample encode the same CDR3. The gene calls are TRDV2 and TRDJ1, with D perhaps matching TRDD3 (6 bases). Trimming shortened V by 1 base and J by 3 bases, and 14 bases separated the two germline ends. The CDR3 covers 15 residues. Germline V gene data show CDR1 as GEAIGNYY and CDR2 as EKD. CDR3 DNA sequence: TGTGCCTGTGACACTATTGGGGGGTACGCCGATAAACTCATCTTT. It encodes CACDTIGGYADKLIF.

This clone is judged medium-sized. The rearrangement links TRDV2 to TRDJ1, with 8 bases that match TRDD3. Germline CDR1 is GEAIGNYY and CDR2 is EKD. V lost 3 bases, J lost 3 bases, and 11 bases stayed unmatched. The CDR3 has 16 amino acids. The CDR3 protein is CACDLLGAGASDKLIF. The CDR3 DNA follows: TGTGCCTGTGACTTACTGGGGGCCGGGGCCTCCGATAAACTCATCTTT.

On this clone: Possible read error: a much larger clone is one base away. The chain is built from TRDV2 and TRDJ1, with 9 nucleotides matching TRDD3. The CDR3 has 18 residues. V dropped 0 bases and J dropped 3; count of bases not matched to a gene: 13. Looked up from germline, CDR1 is GEAIGNYY and CDR2 is EKD. The CDR3 coding sequence is TGTGCCTGTGACACCCTGGCGGAAGGGGGATACAACTCCGATAAACTCATCTTT. Translating it yields CACDTLAEGGYNSDKLIF.

Details on this clone: TCRdb assigns this DNA the protein of a much larger clone, which departs from its translation at residue 12; this likely reflects a read error, and the protein shown comes from translating the DNA. This chain links TRDV2 with TRDJ1; TRDD3 matches 13 bases. The J segment lost 10 bases and the V segment lost 3 bases, leaving 10 bases of the junction unmatched. Germline CDR1 and CDR2: GEAIGNYY and EKD. CDR3 length: 15 amino acids. The CDR3 region has the DNA TGTGCCTGTGACGTCCTTACTGGGGGATACGCGGGACTCATCTTT. Amino acids: CACDVLTGGYAGLIF.

Judged by abundance, this clone is medium-sized. Other DNA sequences in this sample translate to the same CDR3. The V call is TRDV2, the J call TRDJ1; 8 bases are a match to TRDD3. This CDR3 comprises 18 residues. Germline CDR1 and CDR2: GEAIGNYY and EKD. The junction had 14 bases not matched to a gene; V was cut back by 1 base and J by 2 bases. The CDR3: CACDTLTSRGIATDKLIF. For the CDR3, the DNA is TGTGCCTGTGACACTCTTACTTCCCGGGGGATAGCGACCGATAAACTCATCTTT.

Comments on this clone: A far larger clone is one base from this, pointing to a likely read error. The same CDR3 can be traced to other DNA sequences in this sample. This sequence joins TRDV2 and TRDJ1; 9 bases are a match to TRDD3. CDR1 is GEAIGNYY and CDR2 is EKD in the germline V gene. The CDR3 contains 17 residues. DNA of the CDR3: TGTGCCTGTGACCCCGTACTGGGGGACCCTAACACCGATAAGCTCATCTTT. Protein sequence: CACDPVLGDPNTDKLIF.

This clone turned up a few times. V gene TRDV2 combines with J gene TRDJ3, with D unclear. Germline values: CDR1 GEAIGNYY, CDR2 EKD. Trimming removed 1 base at V and 0 bases at J, with 33 bases between. The CDR3 covers 25 residues. This CDR3 reads CACDTPPVSSSQETAISWDTRQMFF. The CDR3 region has the DNA TGTGCCTGTGACACACCACCCGTAAGCTCATCTCAGGAAACTGCCATCTCCTGGGACACCCGACAGATGTTTTTC.

The chain employs TRDV2 and TRDJ1; TRDD3 matches at 13 bases. The CDR3 spans 23 residues. With V trimmed by 6 bases and J by 5 bases, 32 bases remained unmatched. Per germline, CDR1 GEAIGNYY and CDR2 EKD. The CDR3 nucleotides read TGTGCCTGTTACTCCCCCTTCCTATCCGCCAATACTGGGGGATACGAGCCCAAAGATAAACTCATCTTT. Encoded protein: CACYSPFLSANTGGYEPKDKLIF.

The table lists this clone with a few counts. This may be a read error: a much more frequent sequence differs by one nucleotide. Other DNA variants within this sample encode the same CDR3. The chain carries TRDV2 and TRDJ1; D remains unclear. There are 14 residues in the CDR3. V lost 1 base, J lost 2 bases, and 10 bases lay in between. Germline V gene lookup returns CDR1 GEAIGNYY and CDR2 EKD. CDR3 in amino acids: CACDTLLMTDKLIF. The CDR3 bases are TGTGCCTGTGACACTTTACTGATGACCGATAAACTCATCTTT.

The rearrangement links TRDV2 to TRDJ1; 8 bases are a match to TRDD3. The V and J ends lost 3 bases and 4 bases, in that order; junction bases with no gene match: 12. The CDR3 has 16 amino acids. Germline values: CDR1 GEAIGNYY, CDR2 EKD. The CDR3 region has the DNA TGTGCCTGTGACGGGACTGGGGGGCGACGAGGCGATAAACTCATCTTT. It yields the protein CACDGTGGRRGDKLIF.